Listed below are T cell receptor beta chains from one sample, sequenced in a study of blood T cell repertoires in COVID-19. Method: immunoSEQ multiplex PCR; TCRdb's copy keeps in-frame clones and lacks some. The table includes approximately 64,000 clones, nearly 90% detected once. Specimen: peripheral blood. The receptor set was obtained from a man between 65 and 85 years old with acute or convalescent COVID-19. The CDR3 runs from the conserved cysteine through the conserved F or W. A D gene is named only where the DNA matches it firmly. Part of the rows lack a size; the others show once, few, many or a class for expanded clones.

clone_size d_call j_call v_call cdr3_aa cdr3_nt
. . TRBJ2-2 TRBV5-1 CASTYDFYTGELFF TGCGCCAGCACCTACGACTTTTACACCGGGGAGCTGTTTTTT
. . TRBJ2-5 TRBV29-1 CSGTNQGSRETQYF TGCAGCGGAACAAACCAGGGAAGTAGGGAGACCCAGTACTTC
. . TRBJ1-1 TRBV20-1 CSASDPRGPSNTEAFF TGCAGTGCTAGTGATCCCAGGGGTCCCTCGAACACTGAAGCTTTCTTT
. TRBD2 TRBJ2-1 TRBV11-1 CASSSRGLNNEQFF TGTGCCAGCAGCTCCCGGGGACTAAACAATGAGCAGTTCTTC
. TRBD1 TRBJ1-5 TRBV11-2 CASSLQQGSNQPQHF TGTGCCAGCAGCTTACAACAGGGGAGCAATCAGCCCCAGCATTTT
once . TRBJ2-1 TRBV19 CASAARGINEQFF TGTGCCAGTGCCGCGCGGGGCATAAATGAGCAGTTCTTC
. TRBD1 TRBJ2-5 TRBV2 CASLGQVQETQYF TGTGCCAGCCTCGGACAGGTCCAAGAGACCCAGTACTTC
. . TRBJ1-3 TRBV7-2 CASSLQTGNTIYF TGTGCCAGCAGCTTACAGACTGGAAACACCATATATTTT
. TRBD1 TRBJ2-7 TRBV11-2 CASSLVLGPGGSYEQYF TGTGCCAGCAGCTTAGTATTGGGGCCAGGGGGCTCCTACGAGCAGTACTTC
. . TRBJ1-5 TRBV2 CASSLSGQMNQPQHF TGTGCCAGCAGTCTTTCCGGACAGATGAATCAGCCCCAGCATTTT
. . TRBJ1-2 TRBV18 CASSPSGGSNGYTF TGTGCCAGCTCACCAAGCGGAGGATCGAATGGCTACACCTTC
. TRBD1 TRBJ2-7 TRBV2 CASRPGQGFYEQYF TGTGCCAGCAGACCGGGACAGGGGTTCTACGAGCAGTACTTC
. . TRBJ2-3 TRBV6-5 CASSYSSGVADTQYF TGTGCCAGCAGTTACTCGAGTGGTGTTGCAGATACGCAGTATTTT
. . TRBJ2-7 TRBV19 CASSLRTGEQYF TGTGCCAGTAGTCTCCGGACTGGCGAGCAGTACTTC
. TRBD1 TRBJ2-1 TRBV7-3 CASSFWGTGYNEQFF TGTGCCAGCAGCTTTTGGGGGACAGGCTACAATGAGCAGTTCTTC
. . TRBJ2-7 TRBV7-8 CASSLGSGAYEQYF TGTGCCAGCAGCTTAGGTTCAGGGGCCTACGAGCAGTACTTC
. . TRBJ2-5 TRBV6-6 CASTPHGAGETQYF TGTGCCAGCACTCCACATGGGGCGGGGGAGACCCAGTACTTC
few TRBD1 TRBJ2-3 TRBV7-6 CASSLRDRGRGDTQYF TGTGCCAGCAGCTTACGGGACAGGGGGCGCGGAGATACGCAGTATTTT
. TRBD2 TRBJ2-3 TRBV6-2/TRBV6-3 CASSQGLAGVVFDTQYF TGTGCCAGCAGTCAAGGACTAGCGGGGGTCGTGTTCGATACGCAGTATTTT
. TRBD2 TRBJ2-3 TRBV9 CASSVATSGGTSTDTQYF TGTGCCAGCAGCGTAGCTACTAGCGGGGGTACTAGCACAGATACGCAGTATTTT
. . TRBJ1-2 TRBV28 CASRTPPTAGYGYTF TGTGCCAGCAGAACCCCCCCGACAGCAGGCTATGGCTACACCTTC
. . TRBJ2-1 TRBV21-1 CASSKECGRTRGYNEQFF TGTGCCAGCAGCAAAGAATGTGGCAGGACTAGGGGGTACAATGAGCAGTTCTTC
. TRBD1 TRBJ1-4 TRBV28 CASSFSQGAPMHGHEKLFF TGTGCCAGCAGTTTTTCACAGGGGGCGCCTATGCACGGACATGAAAAACTGTTTTTT
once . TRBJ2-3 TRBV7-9 CASSLVAVTTDTQYF TGTGCCAGCAGCTTAGTTGCAGTAACAACAGATACGCAGTATTTT
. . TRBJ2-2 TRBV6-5 CASWAGRGNTGELFF TGTGCCAGCTGGGCGGGTCGAGGGAACACCGGGGAGCTGTTTTTT
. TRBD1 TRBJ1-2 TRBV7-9 CASSLAPDREYGYTF TGTGCCAGCAGCTTAGCGCCGGACAGGGAATATGGCTACACCTTC
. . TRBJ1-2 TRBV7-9 CASSRSEVRYGYTF TGTGCCAGCAGCCGTTCCGAGGTGCGCTATGGCTACACCTTC
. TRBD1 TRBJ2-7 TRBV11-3 CASSKDRGEQYF TGTGCCAGCAGCAAGGACAGGGGCGAGCAGTACTTC
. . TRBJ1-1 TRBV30 CATRDKRGTEAFF TGTGCCACCCGGGACAAAAGGGGGACTGAAGCTTTCTTT
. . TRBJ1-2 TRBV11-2 CASNPELAGLGYGYTF TGTGCCAGCAATCCCGAGTTGGCAGGGCTGGGCTATGGCTACACCTTC
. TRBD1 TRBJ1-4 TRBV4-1 CASSHFQGAGEKLFF TGCGCCAGCAGCCACTTTCAGGGGGCGGGTGAAAAACTGTTTTTT
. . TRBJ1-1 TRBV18 CASSPLPTNTEAFF TGTGCCAGCTCACCACTCCCGACAAACACTGAAGCTTTCTTT
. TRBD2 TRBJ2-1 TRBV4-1 CASSQVFTSGGEQFF TGCGCCAGCAGCCAAGTTTTTACTAGCGGGGGTGAGCAGTTCTTC
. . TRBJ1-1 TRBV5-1 CASSGSGGAVNTEAFF TGCGCCAGCAGTGGTTCGGGGGGCGCGGTTAACACTGAAGCTTTCTTT
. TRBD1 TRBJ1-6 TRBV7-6 CASSLLGGQGYSPLHF TGTGCCAGCAGCTTATTAGGCGGACAGGGGTATTCACCCCTCCACTTT